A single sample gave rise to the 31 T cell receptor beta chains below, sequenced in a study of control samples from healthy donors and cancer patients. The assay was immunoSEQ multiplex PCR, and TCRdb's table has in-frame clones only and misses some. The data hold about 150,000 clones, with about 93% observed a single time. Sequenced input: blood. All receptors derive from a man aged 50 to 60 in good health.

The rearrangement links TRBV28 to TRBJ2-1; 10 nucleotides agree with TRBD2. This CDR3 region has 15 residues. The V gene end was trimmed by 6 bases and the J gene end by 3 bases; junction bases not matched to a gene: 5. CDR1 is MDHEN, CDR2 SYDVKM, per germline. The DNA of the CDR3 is TGTGCCAGCAGAAGGACTAGCGGTCTCTACAATGAGCAGTTCTTC. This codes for CASRRTSGLYNEQFF. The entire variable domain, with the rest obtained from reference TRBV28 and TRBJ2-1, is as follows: DVKVTQSSRYLVKRTGEKVFLECVQDMDHENMFWYRQDPGLGLRLIYFSYDVKMKEKGDIPEGYSVSREKKERFSLILESASTNQTSMYLCASRRTSGLYNEQFFGPGTRLTVL.

Written as DNA, the CDR3 is TGTGCCAGCAGTGAAGCGGGGGCCTGGCGCGGGCAGTACTTC. Encoded protein: CASSEAGAWRGQYF. The rearrangement joins TRBV6-1 to TRBJ2-7; TRBD1 might be the D (6 bases). Germline CDR1 MNHNS, CDR2 SASEGT. CDR3 length: 14 amino acids. Trimming shortened V by 0 bases and J by 9 bases, and 15 bases separated the two germline ends.

Here the CDR3 reads CASSLVLSAGRWETQYF. CDR3 bases: TGTGCCAGCAGCTTAGTTTTATCGGCGGGAAGGTGGGAGACCCAGTACTTC. This chain connects TRBV7-9 to TRBJ2-5; tentative D call: TRBD2 (6 bases). The CDR3 is 17 amino acids. Trimming shortened V by 1 base and J by 5 bases, and 20 bases separated the two germline ends. Per germline, CDR1 SEHNR and CDR2 FQNEAQ (reference sequence).

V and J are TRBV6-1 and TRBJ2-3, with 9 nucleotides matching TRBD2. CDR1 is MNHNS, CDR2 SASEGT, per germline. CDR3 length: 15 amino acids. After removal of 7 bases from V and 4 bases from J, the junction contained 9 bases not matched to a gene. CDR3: CASTARGRVADTQYF. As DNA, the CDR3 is TGTGCCAGCACCGCCCGCGGGAGGGTAGCAGATACGCAGTATTTT.

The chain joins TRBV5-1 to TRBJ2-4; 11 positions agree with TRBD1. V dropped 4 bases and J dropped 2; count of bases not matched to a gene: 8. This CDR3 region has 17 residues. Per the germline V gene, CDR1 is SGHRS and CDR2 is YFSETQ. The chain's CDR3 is CASSDRTGGMTKNIQYF. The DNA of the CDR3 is TGCGCCAGCAGCGACCGGACAGGGGGCATGACCAAAAACATTCAGTACTTC.

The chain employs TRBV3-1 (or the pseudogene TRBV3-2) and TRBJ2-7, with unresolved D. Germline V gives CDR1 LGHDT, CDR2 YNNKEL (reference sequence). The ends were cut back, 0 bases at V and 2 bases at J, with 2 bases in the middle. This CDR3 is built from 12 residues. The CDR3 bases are TGTGCCAGCAGCCAAGATCCCTACGAGCAGTACTTC. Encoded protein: CASSQDPYEQYF.

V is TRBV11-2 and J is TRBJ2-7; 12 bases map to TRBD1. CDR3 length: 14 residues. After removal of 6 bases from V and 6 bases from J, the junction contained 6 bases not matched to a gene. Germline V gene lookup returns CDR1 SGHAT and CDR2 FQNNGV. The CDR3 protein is CASSAGQGAVEQYF. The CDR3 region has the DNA TGTGCCAGCAGTGCGGGACAGGGGGCGGTCGAGCAGTACTTC.

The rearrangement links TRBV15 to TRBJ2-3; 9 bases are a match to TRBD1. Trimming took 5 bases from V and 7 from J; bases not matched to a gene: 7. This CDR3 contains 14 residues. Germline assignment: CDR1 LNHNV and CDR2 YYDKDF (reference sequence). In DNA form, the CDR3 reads TGTGCCACCAGCTGGGACAGGGACTCGAATACGCAGTATTTT. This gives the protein CATSWDRDSNTQYF.

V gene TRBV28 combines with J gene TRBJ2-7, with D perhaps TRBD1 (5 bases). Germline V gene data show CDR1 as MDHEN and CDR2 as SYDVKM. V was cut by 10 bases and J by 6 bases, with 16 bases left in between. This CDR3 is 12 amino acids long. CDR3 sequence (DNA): TGTGCCACGCGACTCAGGGAAGGCGAGCAGTACTTC. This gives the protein CATRLREGEQYF.

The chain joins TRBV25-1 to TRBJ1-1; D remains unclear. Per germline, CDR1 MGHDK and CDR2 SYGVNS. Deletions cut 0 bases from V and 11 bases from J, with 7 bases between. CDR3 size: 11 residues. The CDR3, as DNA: TGTGCCAGCAGTGAATACTCCGACGCTTTCTTT. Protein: CASSEYSDAFF.

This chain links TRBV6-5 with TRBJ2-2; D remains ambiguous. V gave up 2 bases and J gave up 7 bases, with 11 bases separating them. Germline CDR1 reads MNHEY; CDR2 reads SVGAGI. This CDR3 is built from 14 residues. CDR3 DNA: TGTGCCAGCAGTTACGGGATTGTAGGCGGGGAGCTGTTTTTT. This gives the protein CASSYGIVGGELFF.

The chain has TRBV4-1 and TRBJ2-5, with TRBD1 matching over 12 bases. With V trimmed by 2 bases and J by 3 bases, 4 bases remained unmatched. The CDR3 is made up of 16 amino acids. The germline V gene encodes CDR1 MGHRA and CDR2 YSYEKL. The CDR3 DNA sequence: TGCGCCAGCAGCCAAACCGGGACAGGGGGCAAAGAGACCCAGTACTTC. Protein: CASSQTGTGGKETQYF.

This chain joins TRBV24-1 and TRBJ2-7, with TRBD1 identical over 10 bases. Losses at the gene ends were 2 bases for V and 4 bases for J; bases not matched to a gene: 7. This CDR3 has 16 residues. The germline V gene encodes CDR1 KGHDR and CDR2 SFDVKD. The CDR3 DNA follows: TGTGCCACCAGTGATTCCCCGGGACAGGGGAGGTACGAGCAGTACTTC. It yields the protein CATSDSPGQGRYEQYF.

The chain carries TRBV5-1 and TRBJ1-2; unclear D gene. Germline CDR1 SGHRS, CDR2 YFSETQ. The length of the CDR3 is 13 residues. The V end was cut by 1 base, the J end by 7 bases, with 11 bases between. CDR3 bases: TGCGCCAGCAGCTTGAGGAGGGAATCTGGCTACACCTTC. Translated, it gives CASSLRRESGYTF.

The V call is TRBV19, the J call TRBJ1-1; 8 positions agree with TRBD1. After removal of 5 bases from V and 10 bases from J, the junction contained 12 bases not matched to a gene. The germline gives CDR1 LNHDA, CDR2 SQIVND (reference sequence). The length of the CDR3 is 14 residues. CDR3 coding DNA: TGTGCCAGTAGTGAGGGGCAGGGGGCGATCGGAGCTTTCTTT. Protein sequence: CASSEGQGAIGAFF. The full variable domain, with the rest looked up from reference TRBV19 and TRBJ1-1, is DGGITQSPKYLFRKEGQNVTLSCEQNLNHDAMYWYRQDPGQGLRLIYYSQIVNDFQKGDIAEGYSVSREKKESFPLTVTSAQKNPTAFYLCASSEGQGAIGAFFGQGTRLTVV.

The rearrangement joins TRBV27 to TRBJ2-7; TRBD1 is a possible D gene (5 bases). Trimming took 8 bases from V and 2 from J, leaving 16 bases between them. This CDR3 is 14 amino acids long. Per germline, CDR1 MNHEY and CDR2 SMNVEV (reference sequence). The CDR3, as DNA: TGTGCCAGCTCCGAAGGTTCAGGGCCCTACGAGCAGTACTTC. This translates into CASSEGSGPYEQYF.

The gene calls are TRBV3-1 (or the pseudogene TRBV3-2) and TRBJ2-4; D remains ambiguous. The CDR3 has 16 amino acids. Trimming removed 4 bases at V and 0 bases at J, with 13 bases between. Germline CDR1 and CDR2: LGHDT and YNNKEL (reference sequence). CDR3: CASSPSAGLAKNIQYF. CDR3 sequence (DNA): TGTGCCAGCAGCCCATCCGCAGGCCTAGCCAAAAACATTCAGTACTTC.

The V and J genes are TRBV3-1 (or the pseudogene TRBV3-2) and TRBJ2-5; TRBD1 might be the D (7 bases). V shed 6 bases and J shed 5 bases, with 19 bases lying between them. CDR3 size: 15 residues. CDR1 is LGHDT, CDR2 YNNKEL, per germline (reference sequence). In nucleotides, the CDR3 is TGTGCCAGCAGTCCTACCCAGGGGGGTTGGGAGACCCAGTACTTC. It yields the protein CASSPTQGGWETQYF.

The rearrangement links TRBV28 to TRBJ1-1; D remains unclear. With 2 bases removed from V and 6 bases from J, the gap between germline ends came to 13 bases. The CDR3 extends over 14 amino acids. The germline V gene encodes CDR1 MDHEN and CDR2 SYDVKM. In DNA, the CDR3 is TGTGCCAGCAGTTTACAAGCAAAACAATCTGAAGCTTTCTTT. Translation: CASSLQAKQSEAFF.

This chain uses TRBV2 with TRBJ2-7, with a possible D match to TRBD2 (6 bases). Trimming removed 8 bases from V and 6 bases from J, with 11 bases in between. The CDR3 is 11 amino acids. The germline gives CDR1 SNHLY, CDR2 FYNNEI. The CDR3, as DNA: TGTGCCAGCGCCACTAGCTTCGAGCAGTACTTC. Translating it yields CASATSFEQYF.

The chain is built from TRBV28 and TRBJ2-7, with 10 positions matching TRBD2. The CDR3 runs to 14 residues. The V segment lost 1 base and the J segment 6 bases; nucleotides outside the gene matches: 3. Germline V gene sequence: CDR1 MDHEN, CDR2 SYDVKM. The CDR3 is CASSLSSGSGEQYF. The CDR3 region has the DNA TGTGCCAGCAGTTTATCTAGCGGGAGTGGCGAGCAGTACTTC. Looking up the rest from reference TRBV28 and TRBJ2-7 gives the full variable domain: DVKVTQSSRYLVKRTGEKVFLECVQDMDHENMFWYRQDPGLGLRLIYFSYDVKMKEKGDIPEGYSVSREKKERFSLILESASTNQTSMYLCASSLSSGSGEQYFGPGTRLTVT.

In DNA form, the CDR3 reads TGTGCCAGCAGCCAGAGGGGTCCGTCCTACAATGAGCAGTTCTTC. It is translated as CASSQRGPSYNEQFF. This chain joins TRBV3-1 (or the pseudogene TRBV3-2) and TRBJ2-1; tentatively, D is TRBD1 or TRBD2 (5 bases each). The germline V and J ends were trimmed by 3 bases and 1 base, with 10 bases remaining between them. The CDR3 has 15 residues. Germline V gene sequence: CDR1 LGHDT, CDR2 YNNKEL (reference sequence).

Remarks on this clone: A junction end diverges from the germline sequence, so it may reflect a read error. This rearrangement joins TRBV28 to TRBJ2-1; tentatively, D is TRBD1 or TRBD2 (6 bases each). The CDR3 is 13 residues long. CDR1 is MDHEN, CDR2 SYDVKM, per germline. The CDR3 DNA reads TGTGCCAGCCGTTTGGTGGGAGGACAGCGATCGTTCTTC. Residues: CASRLVGGQRSFF.

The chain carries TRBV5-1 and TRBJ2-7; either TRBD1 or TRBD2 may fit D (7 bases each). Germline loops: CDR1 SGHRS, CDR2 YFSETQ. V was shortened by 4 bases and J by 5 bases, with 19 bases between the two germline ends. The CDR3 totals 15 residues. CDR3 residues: CASSTQGGGPHEQYF. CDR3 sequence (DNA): TGCGCCAGCAGCACTCAGGGGGGAGGGCCCCACGAGCAGTACTTC. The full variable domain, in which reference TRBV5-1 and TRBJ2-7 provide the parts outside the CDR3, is KAGVTQTPRYLIKTRGQQVTLSCSPISGHRSVSWYQQTPGQGLQFLFEYFSETQRNKGNFPGRFSGRQFSNSRSEMNVSTLELGDSALYLCASSTQGGGPHEQYFGPGTRLTVT.

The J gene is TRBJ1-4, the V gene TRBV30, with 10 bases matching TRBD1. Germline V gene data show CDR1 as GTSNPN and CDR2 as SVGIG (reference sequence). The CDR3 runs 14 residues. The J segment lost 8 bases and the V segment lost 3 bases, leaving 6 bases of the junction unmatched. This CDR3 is CAWRWGTGVEKLFF. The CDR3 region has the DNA TGTGCCTGGAGATGGGGGACAGGGGTGGAAAAACTGTTTTTT. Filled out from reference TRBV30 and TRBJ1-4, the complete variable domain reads SQTIHQWPATLVQPVGSPLSLECTVEGTSNPNLYWYRQAAGRGLQLLFYSVGIGQISSEVPQNLSASRPQDRQFILSSKKLLLSDSGFYLCAWRWGTGVEKLFFGSGTQLSVL.

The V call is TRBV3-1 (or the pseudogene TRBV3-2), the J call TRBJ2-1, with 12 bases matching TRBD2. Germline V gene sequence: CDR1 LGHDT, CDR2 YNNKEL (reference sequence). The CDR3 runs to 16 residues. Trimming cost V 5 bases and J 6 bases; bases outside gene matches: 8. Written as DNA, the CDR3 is TGTGCCAGCAGCGGGCTAGCGGGAGGGCTTCTCAATGAGCAGTTCTTC. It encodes CASSGLAGGLLNEQFF.

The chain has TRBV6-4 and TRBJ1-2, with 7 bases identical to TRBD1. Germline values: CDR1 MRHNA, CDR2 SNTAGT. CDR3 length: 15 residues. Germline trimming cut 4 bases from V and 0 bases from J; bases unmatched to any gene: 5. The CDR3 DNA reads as TGTGCCAGCAGTGTCTCTCAGGGGGCTAACTATGGCTACACCTTC. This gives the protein CASSVSQGANYGYTF.

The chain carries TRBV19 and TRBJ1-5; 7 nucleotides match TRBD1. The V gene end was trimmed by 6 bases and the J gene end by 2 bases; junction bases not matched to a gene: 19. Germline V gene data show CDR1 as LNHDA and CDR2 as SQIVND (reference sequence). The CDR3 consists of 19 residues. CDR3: CASRLQGYGFGQGNQPQHF. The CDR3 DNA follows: TGTGCCAGTAGGTTACAGGGTTATGGTTTCGGACAGGGCAATCAGCCCCAGCATTTT.

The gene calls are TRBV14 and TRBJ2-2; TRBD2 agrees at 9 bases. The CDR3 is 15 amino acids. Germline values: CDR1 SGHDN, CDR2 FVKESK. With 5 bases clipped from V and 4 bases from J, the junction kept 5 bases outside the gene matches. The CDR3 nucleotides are TGTGCCAGCAGCTTTAGCGGGAGAGGCACCGGGGAGCTGTTTTTT. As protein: CASSFSGRGTGELFF.

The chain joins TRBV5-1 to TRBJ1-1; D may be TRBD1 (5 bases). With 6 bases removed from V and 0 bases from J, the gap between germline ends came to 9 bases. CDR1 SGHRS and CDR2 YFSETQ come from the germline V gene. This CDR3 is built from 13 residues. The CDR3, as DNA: TGCGCCAGCACCGACAGCTTGAACACTGAAGCTTTCTTT. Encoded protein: CASTDSLNTEAFF.

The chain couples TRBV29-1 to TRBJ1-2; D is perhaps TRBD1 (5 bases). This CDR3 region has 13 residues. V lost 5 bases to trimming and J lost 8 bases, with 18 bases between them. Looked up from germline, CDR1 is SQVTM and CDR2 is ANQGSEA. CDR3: CSVQTGTLRGYTF. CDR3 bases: TGCAGCGTTCAGACCGGGACCCTACGCGGCTACACCTTC. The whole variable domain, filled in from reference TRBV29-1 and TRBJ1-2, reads SAVISQKPSRDICQRGTSLTIQCQVDSQVTMMFWYRQQPGQSLTLIATANQGSEATYESGFVIDKFPISRPNLTFSTLTVSNMSPEDSSIYLCSVQTGTLRGYTFGSGTRLTVV.